The present TCR beta chain was sequenced within a study of T cell responses to AZD1222 COVID-19 vaccine. Generated by immunoSEQ multiplex PCR, the TCRdb table keeps only in-frame clones and is missing some. Among around 110,000 clones, 85% to 95% were seen once, and the ten largest hold under 3.5%. This receptor was obtained from an adult in good health. The material sequenced was peripheral blood, taken on day 0 of AZD1222 vaccination.

CDR3 DNA sequence: TGTGCCTGGTCTCAATCGAGGACCACTGAAGCTTTCTTT. Amino acids: CAWSQSRTTEAFF. The chain uses TRBV30 and TRBJ1-1; D ambiguous. The CDR3 is 13 residues long. Germline V gene sequence: CDR1 GTSNPN, CDR2 SVGIG (reference sequence). V was pared by 5 bases and J by 4 bases, with 14 bases between.